These 20 T cell receptor beta chains came from one sample sequenced in a study of identical twins. MiXCR, run by TCRdb on the 5' RACE reads, gives a single entry per CDR3 protein. The sample carries 400,000 to 550,000 distinct CDR3 sequences, 20% to 25% recorded once. The sample was also linked to a second study, of T cells expressing NK-cell markers.

The sample consisted of CD4+ T cells sorted from blood. All receptors come from a woman aged 18-29 years in good health.

This clonotype was observed a few times. The chain has TRBV10-3 and TRBJ2-7, with TRBD2 matching 7 bases. Germline assignment: CDR1 ENHRY and CDR2 SYGVKD. The CDR3 length is 14 residues. V gave up 4 bases and J gave up 6 bases; unmatched junction bases: 9. CDR3 residues: CAISGGLGRIEQYF. The CDR3 coding sequence is TGTGCCATCAGTGGAGGACTAGGTAGGATCGAGCAGTACTTC.

This chain joins TRBV5-1 and TRBJ2-1, with 7 positions matching TRBD2. Losses at the gene ends were 0 bases for V and 4 bases for J; bases not matched to a gene: 4. The CDR3 has 15 residues. Germline V lookup: CDR1 SGHRS, CDR2 YFSETQ. CDR3 DNA: TGCGCCAGCAGCTTGGATACGGGAGGTTACAATGAGCAGTTCTTC. Translation gives CASSLDTGGYNEQFF. The full variable domain, with the rest looked up from reference TRBV5-1 and TRBJ2-1, is KAGVTQTPRYLIKTRGQQVTLSCSPISGHRSVSWYQQTPGQGLQFLFEYFSETQRNKGNFPGRFSGRQFSNSRSEMNVSTLELGDSALYLCASSLDTGGYNEQFFGPGTRLTVL.

The rearrangement uses TRBV12-5 and TRBJ2-3; TRBD1 or TRBD2 may be the D gene (5 bases each). Germline CDR1 reads LGHNT; CDR2 reads FRNRAP. V was trimmed by 0 bases and J by 0 bases, leaving 13 bases between them. The CDR3 is 17 residues long. As DNA, the CDR3 is TGTGCTAGTGGTTTGGTACGGGACGGCCTGAGCACAGATACGCAGTATTTT. Translating gives CASGLVRDGLSTDTQYF.

This clonotype appeared many times. The rearrangement uses TRBV10-3 and TRBJ2-1; D might be TRBD1 or TRBD2, each matching 6 bases. Trimming pared 9 bases from V and 8 bases from J, leaving 11 bases between. Germline CDR1 ENHRY, CDR2 SYGVKD. The CDR3 is made up of 11 amino acids. CDR3 amino acids: CAIGGNYEQFF. The CDR3 coding sequence is TGTGCCATAGGGGGGAACTATGAGCAGTTCTTC.

CDR3 loop: CSASGGGAWSNTEAFF. The CDR3, as DNA: TGCAGTGCTAGTGGAGGGGGCGCATGGTCGAACACTGAAGCTTTCTTT. The chain couples TRBV20-1 to TRBJ1-1; 7 bases fit TRBD1. The V gene's germline CDR1 is DFQATT and CDR2 SNEGSKA (reference sequence). The CDR3 runs 16 residues. V lost 3 bases to trimming and J lost 1 base; unmatched junction nucleotides: 11.

The table lists this clonotype with a few counts. This chain uses TRBV7-9 with TRBJ2-1, with a tentative D call TRBD2 (6 bases). Trimming left V 3 bases short and J 4 bases short, with 13 bases between. The CDR3 is 15 residues long. Germline V gene data show CDR1 as SEHNR and CDR2 as FQNEAQ (reference sequence). The CDR3 nucleotides read TGTGCCAGCAGCTTGGGCAGCGGGCCATACAATGAGCAGTTCTTC. Translated: CASSLGSGPYNEQFF.

The V gene is TRBV19, the J gene TRBJ2-1; maybe TRBD1 (6 bases). The V gene's germline CDR1 is LNHDA and CDR2 SQIVND (reference sequence). The V gene lost 7 bases and the J gene lost 7 bases, with 17 bases spanning the gap. The CDR3 covers 14 residues. CDR3: CASKVSRGINEQFF. CDR3 DNA: TGTGCCAGTAAAGTCAGCAGGGGAATTAATGAGCAGTTCTTC.

A few counts support this clonotype. This sequence joins TRBV12-3 or TRBV12-4 and TRBJ1-3; maybe TRBD1 (5 bases). Trimming removed 10 bases from V and 0 bases from J, with 13 bases in between. The CDR3 is 14 residues long. The CDR3, as DNA: TGTGCCACTCGGGGGGACCACTCTGGAAACACCATATATTTT. It codes for CATRGDHSGNTIYF.

The chain is built from TRBV5-5 and TRBJ1-2; 9 bases map to TRBD1. The V gene end was trimmed by 0 bases and the J gene end by 7 bases; junction bases not matched to a gene: 1. The germline CDR1 and CDR2 sequences are SGHKS and YYEKEE (reference sequence). The CDR3 contains 13 residues. The CDR3 region has the DNA TGTGCCAGCAGCTTGGACAGGGGGCTTGGCTACACCTTC. Its translation is CASSLDRGLGYTF.

The chain recombines TRBV12-3 or TRBV12-4 with TRBJ2-7; 7 bases fit TRBD2. The CDR3 covers 14 residues. V lost 6 bases to trimming and J lost 1 base; unmatched junction nucleotides: 6. CDR3 sequence: CASRVSGLSYEQYF. CDR3 nucleotide sequence: TGTGCCAGCAGGGTTAGCGGGTTATCCTACGAGCAGTACTTC.

There are a few counts of this clonotype. The chain couples TRBV2 to TRBJ1-2, with D uncertain. Per germline, CDR1 SNHLY and CDR2 FYNNEI. The CDR3 runs to 14 residues. The germline V and J ends were trimmed by 3 bases and 0 bases, with 8 bases remaining between them. Here the CDR3 reads CASSERTANYGYTF. The CDR3 DNA sequence: TGTGCCAGCAGTGAGCGGACGGCTAACTATGGCTACACCTTC.

The V call is TRBV9, the J call TRBJ1-2; no clear D. The CDR3 sequence is 13 residues long. The V end lost 0 bases, the J end lost 8 bases, and 11 bases lay between the germline ends. Germline V CDR1 and CDR2: SGDLS, YYNGEE. CDR3 in amino acids: CASSVAGEGGYTF. CDR3 in DNA: TGTGCCAGCAGCGTAGCAGGAGAAGGGGGCTACACCTTC.

This clonotype was seen just once. This chain uses TRBV6-6 with TRBJ2-7, with 8 nucleotides matching TRBD1. The germline gives CDR1 MNHNY, CDR2 SVGAGI (reference sequence). Trimming at V came to 6 bases and at J to 5 bases, leaving 6 bases not matched to a gene. This CDR3 comprises 13 residues. The CDR3 sequence is CASSRQGIHEQYF. In DNA form, the CDR3 reads TGTGCCAGCAGCCGACAGGGGATCCACGAGCAGTACTTC.

This clonotype was seen a handful of times. This chain connects TRBV12-3 or TRBV12-4 to TRBJ1-1; D possibly corresponds to TRBD1 (6 bases). V was cut by 6 bases and J by 10 bases, with 18 bases left in between. There are 13 residues in the CDR3. This chain's CDR3 is CASSPGTQTGAFF. CDR3 nucleotides: TGTGCCAGCAGCCCTGGGACCCAGACAGGAGCTTTCTTT.

The gene calls are TRBV10-3 and TRBJ2-7; D not resolved. Trimming shortened V by 0 bases and J by 0 bases, and 12 bases separated the two germline ends. In germline, CDR1 is ENHRY, CDR2 SYGVKD. CDR3 size: 16 residues. Written as DNA, the CDR3 is TGTGCCATCAGTGAGTCGAAGGGCGGCAGCTCCTACGAGCAGTACTTC. Translation: CAISESKGGSSYEQYF.

This clonotype has just one count. The CDR3 is CSVGTSGRASTSAEQYF. As DNA, the CDR3 is TGCAGTGTTGGGACTAGCGGGAGGGCCTCAACGTCGGCCGAGCAGTACTTC. J is TRBJ2-7 and V is TRBV20-1, with 16 bases identical to TRBD2. CDR3 length equals 17 residues. The J segment lost 6 bases and the V segment lost 7 bases, leaving 15 bases of the junction unmatched. Germline-derived CDR1 and CDR2 are DFQATT and SNEGSKA (reference sequence).

This clonotype has just a few counts. The chain couples TRBV7-6 to TRBJ1-1; TRBD1 might be the D (5 bases). Trimming pared 4 bases from V and 1 base from J, leaving 10 bases between. Germline V CDR1 and CDR2: SGHVS, FNYEAQ. The CDR3 sequence is 14 residues long. CDR3 bases: TGTGCCAGCAGCTCAGGGAGATGGAACACTGAAGCTTTCTTT. As protein: CASSSGRWNTEAFF.

This clonotype was counted only a few times. The V call is TRBV4-2, the J call TRBJ2-7; 8 nucleotides agree with TRBD2. Germline CDR1 LGHNA, CDR2 YNFKEQ. The J segment lost 0 bases and the V segment lost 2 bases, leaving 9 bases of the junction unmatched. The CDR3 loop spans 17 amino acids. The CDR3 DNA follows: TGTGCCAGCAGCCAACTGACCTTAGCGGGAACCTCCTACGAGCAGTACTTC. Translating gives CASSQLTLAGTSYEQYF.

The rearrangement joins TRBV10-2 to TRBJ2-3; D uncertain. Looked up from germline, CDR1 is WSHSY and CDR2 is SAAADI. The CDR3 runs to 14 residues. Trimming took 0 bases from V and 3 from J, leaving 7 bases between them. The CDR3 nucleotides read TGCGCCAGCAGTGAGTCGGAAACTACAGATACGCAGTATTTT. Translated, it gives CASSESETTDTQYF.

The rearrangement links TRBV24-1 to TRBJ2-3; D might be TRBD1 or TRBD2, each matching 5 bases. This CDR3 comprises 15 residues. Germline lookup yields CDR1 KGHDR and CDR2 SFDVKD. V shed 2 bases and J shed 4 bases, with 12 bases lying between them. CDR3 protein: CATSDSWGSADTQYF. The CDR3 coding sequence is TGTGCCACCAGTGATTCCTGGGGGTCTGCAGATACGCAGTATTTT.